This T cell receptor beta chain came from a study of Tregs in tolerant kidney transplant recipients. Overall study findings and caveats: Donor-specific Treg expansion exceeded global Treg expansion in tolerant patients, suggesting antigen drive. Nucleotide sequences could not be compared across some patients' samples due to primer changes.

Unstimulated regulatory T cells (CD4+CD25+CD127-), CD4+CD25- non-regulatory cells, CD4 and CD8 cells were FACS-sorted from thawed PBMCs. This clone was found a few times. Its antigen is not known. The method was immunoSEQ multiplex PCR; TCRdb's version includes in-frame clones alone and lacks a portion of them. The sample yields about 72,000 clones, 92% seen once. The sequence was collected from a human donor who received a combined kidney and bone marrow transplant. The material sequenced was CD8+ T cells from blood, taken before the transplant.

CDR3 residues: CASSYASWMEAEAFF. The CDR3 DNA is TGTGCCAGCAGTTACGCCTCGTGGATGGAGGCTGAAGCTTTCTTT. The V call is TRBV6-6, the J call TRBJ1-1; no definite D call. V lost 2 bases to trimming and J lost 6 bases, with 16 bases between them. Germline CDR1 and CDR2: MNHNY and SVGAGI (reference sequence). The CDR3 length is 15 residues.